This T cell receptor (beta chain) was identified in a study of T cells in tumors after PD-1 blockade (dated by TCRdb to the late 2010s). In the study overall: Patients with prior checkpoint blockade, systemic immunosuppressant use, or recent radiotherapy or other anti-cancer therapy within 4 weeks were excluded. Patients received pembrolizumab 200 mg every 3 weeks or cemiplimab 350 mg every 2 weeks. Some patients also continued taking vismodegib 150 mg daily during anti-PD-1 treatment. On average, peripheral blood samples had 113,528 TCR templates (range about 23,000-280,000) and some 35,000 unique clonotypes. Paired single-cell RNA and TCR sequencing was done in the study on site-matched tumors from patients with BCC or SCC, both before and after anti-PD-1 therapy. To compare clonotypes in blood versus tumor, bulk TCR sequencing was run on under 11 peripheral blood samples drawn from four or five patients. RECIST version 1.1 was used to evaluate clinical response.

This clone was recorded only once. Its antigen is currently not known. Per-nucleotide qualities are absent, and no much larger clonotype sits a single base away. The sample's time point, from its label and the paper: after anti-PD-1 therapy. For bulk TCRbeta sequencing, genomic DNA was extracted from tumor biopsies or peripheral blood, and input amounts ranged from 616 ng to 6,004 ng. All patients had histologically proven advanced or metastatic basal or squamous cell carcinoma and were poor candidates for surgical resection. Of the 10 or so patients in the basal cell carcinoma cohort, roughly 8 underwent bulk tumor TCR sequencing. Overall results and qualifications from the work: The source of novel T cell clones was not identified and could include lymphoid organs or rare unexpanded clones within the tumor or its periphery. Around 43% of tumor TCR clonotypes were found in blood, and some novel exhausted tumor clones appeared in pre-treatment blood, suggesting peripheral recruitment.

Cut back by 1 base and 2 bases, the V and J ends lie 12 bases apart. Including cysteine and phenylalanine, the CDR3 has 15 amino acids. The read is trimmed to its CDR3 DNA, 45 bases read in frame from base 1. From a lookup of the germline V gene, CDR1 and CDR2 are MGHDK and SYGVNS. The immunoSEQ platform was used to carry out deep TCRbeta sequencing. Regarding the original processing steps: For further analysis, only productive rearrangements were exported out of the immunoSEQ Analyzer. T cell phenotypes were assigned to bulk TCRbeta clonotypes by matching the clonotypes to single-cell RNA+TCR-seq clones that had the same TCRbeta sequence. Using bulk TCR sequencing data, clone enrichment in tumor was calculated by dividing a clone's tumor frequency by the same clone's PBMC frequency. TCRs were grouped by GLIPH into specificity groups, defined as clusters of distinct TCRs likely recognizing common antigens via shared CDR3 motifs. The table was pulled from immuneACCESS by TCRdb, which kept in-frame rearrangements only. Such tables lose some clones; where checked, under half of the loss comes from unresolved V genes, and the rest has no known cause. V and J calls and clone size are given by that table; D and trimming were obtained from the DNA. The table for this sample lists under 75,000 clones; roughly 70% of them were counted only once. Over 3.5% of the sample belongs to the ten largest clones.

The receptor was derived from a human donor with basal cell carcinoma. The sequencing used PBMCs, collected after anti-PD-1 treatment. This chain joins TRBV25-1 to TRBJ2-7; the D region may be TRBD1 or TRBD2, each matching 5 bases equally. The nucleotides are TGTGCCAGCAGTGAATTCCGGGACCCACCCTACGAGCAGTACTTC. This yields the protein CASSEFRDPPYEQYF.